The next 27 T cell receptor beta chains were all read from a single sample in a study of cytomegalovirus exposure and HLA in healthy donors (dated by TCRdb to the late 2010s). The library was obtained by the immunoSEQ multiplex PCR assay. For the multiplex PCR, a mixture combining 60 forward primers for TCR Vbeta segments and 13 reverse primers for TCR Jbeta segments was used. TCRdb stores this immuneACCESS table with in-frame sequences only. Part of the clones is absent; in the studies checked, under half of the shortfall reflects unresolved V genes, and no reason is known for the rest. The sample table holds approximately 70,000 clones, of which roughly 67% were seen once. 7.5% to 8% of the sample comes from the top ten. The specimen was PBMCs. These receptors came from a man aged 35 to 55 in good health and CMV-seropositive.

This clone was found a few times. The genes are TRBV5-1 and TRBJ1-1; D call uncertain. V was cut by 4 bases and J by 1 base, with 11 bases left in between. CDR1 and CDR2 (germline): SGHRS, YFSETQ. This CDR3 spans 14 amino acids. The DNA of the CDR3 is TGCGCCAGCAGCCCCCAGGAAGGGAACACTGAAGCTTTCTTT. It yields the protein CASSPQEGNTEAFF. Together with reference TRBV5-1 and TRBJ1-1, the CDR3 gives the full variable domain: KAGVTQTPRYLIKTRGQQVTLSCSPISGHRSVSWYQQTPGQGLQFLFEYFSETQRNKGNFPGRFSGRQFSNSRSEMNVSTLELGDSALYLCASSPQEGNTEAFFGQGTRLTVV.

The chain combines TRBV6-6 with TRBJ1-1; D gene ambiguous. The germline V gene has CDR1 MNHNY and CDR2 SVGAGI (reference sequence). Trimming stripped 6 bases from V and 0 bases from J, with 14 bases between. This CDR3 has 15 amino acids. The CDR3 DNA sequence: TGTGCCAGCAGCCCCGGCCAGGCCATGAACACTGAAGCTTTCTTT. Translating gives CASSPGQAMNTEAFF.

The chain recombines TRBV11-2 with TRBJ2-1, with 14 bases identical to TRBD2. V shed 4 bases, J shed 8 bases, and the junction held 4 bases outside the gene matches. This CDR3 is built from 15 residues. Germline values: CDR1 SGHAT, CDR2 FQNNGV. CDR3 region: CASSSTSGRGDEQFF. In DNA form, the CDR3 reads TGTGCCAGCAGCTCGACTAGCGGGAGGGGGGATGAGCAGTTCTTC.

The chain uses TRBV15 and TRBJ2-2; maybe TRBD2 (6 bases). Per germline, CDR1 LNHNV and CDR2 YYDKDF (reference sequence). Deletions cut 0 bases from V and 5 bases from J, with 13 bases between. This CDR3 spans 16 amino acids. The CDR3 here is CATSREREEGTGELFF. In DNA, the CDR3 is TGTGCCACCAGCAGAGAAAGGGAGGAGGGGACCGGGGAGCTGTTTTTT.

The chain combines TRBV27 with TRBJ2-5; D gene ambiguous. Germline-derived CDR1 and CDR2 are MNHEY and SMNVEV (reference sequence). The V and J ends lost 5 bases and 2 bases respectively, with 12 bases between them. The CDR3 sequence is 14 residues long. The CDR3 loop reads CASSAQALQETQYF. The CDR3, as DNA: TGTGCCAGCAGTGCCCAGGCCTTACAAGAGACCCAGTACTTC.

With regard to this clone: Compared with germline, one end of the junction differs, possibly owing to a read error. This chain links TRBV18 with TRBJ1-1; D gene ambiguous. Germline V gives CDR1 KGHSH, CDR2 LQKENI. The CDR3 extends over 14 amino acids. CDR3 protein: CASSPREVNAEAFF. CDR3 sequence (DNA): TGTGCCAGCTCACCCCGCGAGGTGAACGCTGAAGCTTTCTTT.

This rearrangement joins TRBV9 to TRBJ2-2; TRBD1 agrees at 8 bases. The V gene end was trimmed by 0 bases and the J gene end by 3 bases; junction bases not matched to a gene: 4. Germline values: CDR1 SGDLS, CDR2 YYNGEE. The CDR3 covers 16 residues. CDR3 residues: CASSVVSGGDTGELFF. DNA for the CDR3: TGTGCCAGCAGCGTAGTATCAGGGGGCGACACCGGGGAGCTGTTTTTT.

The chain couples TRBV6-1 to TRBJ2-1; 7 bases map to TRBD1. Germline CDR1 reads MNHNS; CDR2 reads SASEGT. This CDR3 has 14 residues. V lost 10 bases, J lost 1 base, and 7 bases stayed unmatched. The chain's CDR3 is CATYPRGSYNEQFF. The CDR3 region has the DNA TGTGCCACTTACCCCAGGGGGTCCTACAATGAGCAGTTCTTC.

The chain uses TRBV28 and TRBJ1-2, with a possible D match to TRBD1 (6 bases). Germline V gene lookup returns CDR1 MDHEN and CDR2 SYDVKM. The CDR3 totals 14 residues. Trimming stripped 7 bases from V and 0 bases from J, with 12 bases between. The CDR3 DNA follows: TGTGCCAGCACCCAGGGGCCCGCTAACTATGGCTACACCTTC. Its protein product is CASTQGPANYGYTF.

The chain is built from TRBV28 and TRBJ1-4, with 9 bases matching TRBD1. The length of the CDR3 is 15 residues. V lost 7 bases, J lost 7 bases, and 10 bases stayed unmatched. The V gene's germline CDR1 is MDHEN and CDR2 SYDVKM. The CDR3 sequence: CASTTVRDRAEKLFF. The CDR3 DNA is TGTGCCAGCACGACGGTCCGGGACAGGGCTGAAAAACTGTTTTTT.

This clone was seen a few times. The genes are TRBV4-2 and TRBJ1-1; TRBD1 agrees at 7 bases. The germline CDR1 and CDR2 sequences are LGHNA and YNFKEQ. This CDR3 region has 17 residues. J was trimmed by 0 bases and V by 4 bases; bases with no gene match: 11. The CDR3 protein is CASSLGQERRMNTEAFF. CDR3 in DNA: TGTGCCAGCAGCCTCGGACAGGAGAGGAGGATGAACACTGAAGCTTTCTTT.

This clone has a single count. The chain recombines TRBV29-1 with TRBJ2-3; 10 bases align to TRBD1. Germline-derived CDR1 and CDR2 are SQVTM and ANQGSEA. This CDR3 spans 17 amino acids. Unmatched junction bases numbered 12, after V lost 1 base and J lost 5 bases. The CDR3 region is CSVEGDRGRESLDTQYF. The DNA for the CDR3 is TGCAGCGTTGAAGGTGACAGGGGGCGCGAGTCCCTAGATACGCAGTATTTT.

The J gene is TRBJ1-5, the V gene TRBV5-1; maybe TRBD1 (5 bases). CDR1 and CDR2 (germline): SGHRS, YFSETQ. The CDR3 length is 15 residues. Trimming cost V 4 bases and J 4 bases, with 15 bases left between them. The CDR3 DNA sequence: TGCGCCAGCAGCCCCACGGCAGGGAGGAATCAGCCCCAGCATTTT. As protein: CASSPTAGRNQPQHF.

The V gene is TRBV25-1, the J gene TRBJ1-1; weak D call: TRBD1 (5 bases). The CDR3 runs 14 residues. Trimming left V 6 bases short and J 1 base short, with 12 bases between. CDR1 is MGHDK, CDR2 SYGVNS, per germline. The CDR3 sequence: CASSHGGRNTEAFF. CDR3 bases: TGTGCCAGCAGCCACGGGGGAAGGAACACTGAAGCTTTCTTT.

The chain combines TRBV4-2 with TRBJ2-1; a weak D match, TRBD1 (6 bases). CDR1 LGHNA and CDR2 YNFKEQ come from the germline V gene. This CDR3 spans 15 amino acids. The V and J ends lost 0 bases and 5 bases respectively, with 11 bases between them. CDR3 nucleotide sequence: TGTGCCAGCAGCCAAGATCCAAGGGGGAACAATGAGCAGTTCTTC. Its protein is CASSQDPRGNNEQFF.

This clone appeared once. The chain uses TRBV7-3 and TRBJ2-7; 8 bases are shared with TRBD1. The V gene end was trimmed by 1 base and the J gene end by 6 bases; junction bases not matched to a gene: 8. Germline lookup yields CDR1 SGHTA and CDR2 FQGTGA. The CDR3 sequence is 15 residues long. Here the CDR3 reads CASSLKRTGLSEQYF. The CDR3 nucleotides read TGTGCCAGCAGCTTAAAACGGACAGGGCTGTCCGAGCAGTACTTC.

The chain couples TRBV7-8 to TRBJ2-1, with TRBD2 matching 7 bases. The V gene end was trimmed by 5 bases and the J gene end by 4 bases; junction bases not matched to a gene: 8. There are 15 residues in the CDR3. CDR1 SGHVS and CDR2 FQNEAQ come from the germline V gene. CDR3 sequence reads: CASSGGRGRYNEQFF. The DNA for the CDR3 is TGTGCCAGCAGCGGAGGGAGGGGCAGGTACAATGAGCAGTTCTTC.

This chain joins TRBV6-4 and TRBJ2-1; maybe TRBD2 (6 bases). Germline V gene lookup returns CDR1 MRHNA and CDR2 SNTAGT. Trimming left V 2 bases short and J 9 bases short, with 17 bases between. The CDR3 consists of 15 residues. DNA of the CDR3: TGTGCCAGCAGTGACGGTTCAGGGACTTCGCGTGAGCAGTTCTTC. Its protein product is CASSDGSGTSREQFF.

The chain links TRBV5-4 to TRBJ1-1; D is perhaps TRBD1 (6 bases). From germline, CDR1 is SGHNT and CDR2 YYREEE (reference sequence). The CDR3 extends over 15 amino acids. The V end lost 0 bases, the J end lost 1 base, and 10 bases lay between the germline ends. CDR3 bases: TGTGCCAGCAGCTTGGGGACGACAGGGAACACTGAAGCTTTCTTT. As protein: CASSLGTTGNTEAFF.

The CDR3 spells CASSDGTTYGYTF. In DNA, the CDR3 is TGCGCCAGCAGCGATGGGACAACCTATGGCTACACCTTC. The chain combines TRBV5-1 with TRBJ1-2; TRBD1 is a possible D gene (6 bases). V lost 4 bases and J lost 4, with 11 bases in between. Germline values: CDR1 SGHRS, CDR2 YFSETQ. There are 13 residues in the CDR3.

CDR3 bases: TGTGCCAGCAGCTCCGGGACAGTTAACTATGGCTACACCTTC. The encoded protein is CASSSGTVNYGYTF. This chain connects TRBV7-8 to TRBJ1-2, with TRBD1 matching 7 bases. The J segment lost 1 base and the V segment lost 4 bases, leaving 3 bases of the junction unmatched. This CDR3 region has 14 residues. Germline V gene data show CDR1 as SGHVS and CDR2 as FQNEAQ.

The chain carries TRBV4-3 and TRBJ1-2; D is perhaps TRBD1 (6 bases). Trimming took off 0 bases at V and 0 bases at J, with 8 bases between the two ends. Per the germline V gene, CDR1 is LGHNA and CDR2 is YSLEER. The CDR3 sequence is 15 residues long. The CDR3 region is CASSQDSGANYGYTF. Here the CDR3 DNA reads TGCGCCAGCAGCCAAGATTCAGGGGCTAACTATGGCTACACCTTC.

The rearrangement joins TRBV29-1 to TRBJ1-5, with 9 bases aligning to TRBD1. In germline, CDR1 is SQVTM, CDR2 ANQGSEA. This CDR3 region has 13 residues. V lost 4 bases to trimming and J lost 4 bases; unmatched junction nucleotides: 2. The CDR3 DNA reads TGCAGCGTTGCCGGGACAGGGAATCAGCCCCAGCATTTT. Its translation is CSVAGTGNQPQHF.

The rearrangement links TRBV5-1 to TRBJ1-6, with D perhaps matching TRBD1 (6 bases). The CDR3 is 14 residues long. Per germline, CDR1 SGHRS and CDR2 YFSETQ. V was shortened by 6 bases and J by 7 bases, with 14 bases between the two germline ends. The CDR3 sequence: CASTGQGQNSPLHF. The CDR3 DNA reads TGCGCCAGCACCGGCCAGGGGCAGAATTCACCCCTCCACTTT.

This clone appeared a few times. This chain joins TRBV7-2 and TRBJ1-2; D might be TRBD1 (6 bases). Germline lookup yields CDR1 SGHTA and CDR2 FQGNSA. Trimming cost V 5 bases and J 3 bases, with 16 bases left between them. This CDR3 is built from 15 residues. This CDR3 is CASSLDRDIYYGYTF. CDR3 DNA: TGTGCCAGCAGCCTGGACCGGGACATCTACTATGGCTACACCTTC.

The CDR3 here is CASSLGGESEAFF. CDR3 DNA sequence: TGTGCCAGCAGCTTAGGGGGGGAGAGTGAAGCTTTCTTT. The V gene is TRBV7-3, the J gene TRBJ1-1, with D tentatively TRBD1 (5 bases). CDR3 length: 13 amino acids. Deletions cut 2 bases from V and 7 bases from J, with 11 bases between. Germline V gene sequence: CDR1 SGHTA, CDR2 FQGTGA.

The chain carries TRBV7-3 and TRBJ1-5; D not resolved. Germline CDR1 and CDR2: SGHTA and FQGTGA. The CDR3 length is 13 residues. V shed 3 bases and J shed 3 bases, with 6 bases lying between them. CDR3 sequence reads: CASSFGDNQPQHF. The CDR3 DNA sequence: TGTGCCAGCAGCTTCGGGGACAATCAGCCCCAGCATTTT.